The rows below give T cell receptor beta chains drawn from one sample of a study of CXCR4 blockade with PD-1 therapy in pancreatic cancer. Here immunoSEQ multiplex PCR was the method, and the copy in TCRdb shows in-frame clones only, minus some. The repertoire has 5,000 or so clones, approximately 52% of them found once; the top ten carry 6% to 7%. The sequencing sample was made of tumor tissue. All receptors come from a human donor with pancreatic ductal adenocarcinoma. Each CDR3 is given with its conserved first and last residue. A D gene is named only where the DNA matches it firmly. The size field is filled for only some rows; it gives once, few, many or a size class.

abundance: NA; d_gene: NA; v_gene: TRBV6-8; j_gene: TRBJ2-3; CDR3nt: TGTGCCAGCAGTTATCAAGGGGGATCGGGCACAGATACGCAGTATTTT; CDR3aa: CASSYQGGSGTDTQYF
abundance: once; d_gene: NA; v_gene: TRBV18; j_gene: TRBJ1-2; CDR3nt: TGTGCCAGTTCACCCGGGACGCAGCGTGCGGGCTACACCTTC; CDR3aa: CASSPGTQRAGYTF
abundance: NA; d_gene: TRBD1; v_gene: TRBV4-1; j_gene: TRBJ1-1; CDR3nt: TGCGCCAGCAGCCCCTTACAGGGGATGAACACTGAAGCTTTCTTT; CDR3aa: CASSPLQGMNTEAFF
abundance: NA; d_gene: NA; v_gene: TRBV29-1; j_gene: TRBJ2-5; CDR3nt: TGCAGCGTTGAAGGGAGTCTTAGGGCCCAGTACTTC; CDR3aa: CSVEGSLRAQYF
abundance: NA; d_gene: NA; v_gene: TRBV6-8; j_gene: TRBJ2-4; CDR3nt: TGTGCCAGCAGTCCCCGGGGAGCCGGGGCGGACATTCAGTACTTC; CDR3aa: CASSPRGAGADIQYF
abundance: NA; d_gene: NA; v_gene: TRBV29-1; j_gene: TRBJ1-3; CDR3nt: TGCAGCTTTGCAGGAGAGCCCTCTGGAAACACCATATATTTT; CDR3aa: CSFAGEPSGNTIYF
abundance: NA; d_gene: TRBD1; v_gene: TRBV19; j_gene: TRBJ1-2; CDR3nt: TGTGCCAGTAGGGCGGACAGGGGCGACTATGGCTACACCTTC; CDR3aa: CASRADRGDYGYTF
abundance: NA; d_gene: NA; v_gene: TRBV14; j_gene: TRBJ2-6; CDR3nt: TGTGCCAGCAGCCCTTGGGCTATTCCTACAACCTCTGGGGCCAACGTCCTGACTTTC; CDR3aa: CASSPWAIPTTSGANVLTF
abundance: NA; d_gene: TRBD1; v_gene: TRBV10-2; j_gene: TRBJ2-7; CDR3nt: TGCGCCAGCAGTGAGTCGGGGACAGGGTCCTACGAGCAGTACTTC; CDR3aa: CASSESGTGSYEQYF
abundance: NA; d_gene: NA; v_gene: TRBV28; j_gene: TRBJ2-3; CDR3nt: TGTGCCAGCAGACAAGGGATTGGAGATACGCAGTATTTT; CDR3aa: CASRQGIGDTQYF
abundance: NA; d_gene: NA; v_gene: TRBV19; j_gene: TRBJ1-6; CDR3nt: TGTGCCAGTAGTATATCGTCGGCTAATTCACCCCTCCACTTT; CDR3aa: CASSISSANSPLHF
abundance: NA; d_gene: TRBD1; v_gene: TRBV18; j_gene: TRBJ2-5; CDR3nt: TGTGCCAGCTCACCTCGGACAGGGAGGGAGACCCAGTACTTC; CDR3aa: CASSPRTGRETQYF
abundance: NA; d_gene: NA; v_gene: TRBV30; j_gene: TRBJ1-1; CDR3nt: TGTGCCTGGAGCTCGACAGTGAACACTGAAGCTTTCTTT; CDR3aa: CAWSSTVNTEAFF
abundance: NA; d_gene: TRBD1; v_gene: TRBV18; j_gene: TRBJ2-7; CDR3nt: TGTGCCAGCTCACAACGGGACAGGGATGTCGAGCAGTACTTC; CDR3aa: CASSQRDRDVEQYF
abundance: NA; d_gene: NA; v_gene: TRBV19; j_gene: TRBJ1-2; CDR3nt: TGTGCCAGTAGAGCCCCGGGACGCCTCCGCTATGGCTACACCTTC; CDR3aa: CASRAPGRLRYGYTF
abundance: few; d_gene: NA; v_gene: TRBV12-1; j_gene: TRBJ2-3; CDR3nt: TGTGCCAGCACCAAGGACTCTGGGGTTAGAGATACGCAGTATTTT; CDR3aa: CASTKDSGVRDTQYF
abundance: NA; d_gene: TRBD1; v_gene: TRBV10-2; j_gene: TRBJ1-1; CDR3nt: TGCGCCAGCAGTGTGGTGACAGGGGGCCACACTGAAGCTTTCTTT; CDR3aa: CASSVVTGGHTEAFF
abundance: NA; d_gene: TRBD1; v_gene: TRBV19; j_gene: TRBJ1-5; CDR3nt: TGTGCCAGTAGTCGGACCGGGACAGGGGGCTTTGGGAATCAGCCCCAGCATTTT; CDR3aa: CASSRTGTGGFGNQPQHF
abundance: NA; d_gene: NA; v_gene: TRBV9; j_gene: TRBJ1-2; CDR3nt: TGTGCCAGCAGTGAAGCGTTAGACTATGGCTACACCTTC; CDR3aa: CASSEALDYGYTF
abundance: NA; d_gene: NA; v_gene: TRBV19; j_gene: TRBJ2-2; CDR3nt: TGTGCCAGTAGTATGTATGGAGGGGCTACCGGGGAGCTGTTTTTT; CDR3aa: CASSMYGGATGELFF
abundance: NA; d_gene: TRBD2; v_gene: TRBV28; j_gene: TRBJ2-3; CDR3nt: TGTGCCAGCAGTACTTCTAGCGGGAGCGGCACAGATACGCAGTATTTT; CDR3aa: CASSTSSGSGTDTQYF
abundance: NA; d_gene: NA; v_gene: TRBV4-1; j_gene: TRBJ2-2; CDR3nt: TGCGCCAGCAGCCAAGACGTACAGGGCAGAACCGGGGAGCTGTTTTTT; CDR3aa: CASSQDVQGRTGELFF
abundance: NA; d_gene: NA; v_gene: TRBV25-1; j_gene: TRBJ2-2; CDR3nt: TGTGCCAGCAGTCGGACGGCCGGGGAGCTGTTTTTT; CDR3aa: CASSRTAGELFF
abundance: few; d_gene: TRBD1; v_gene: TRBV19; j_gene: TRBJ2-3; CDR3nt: TGTGCCAGTAGGGACAGGGGGCGAGTAGATACGCAGTATTTT; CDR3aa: CASRDRGRVDTQYF
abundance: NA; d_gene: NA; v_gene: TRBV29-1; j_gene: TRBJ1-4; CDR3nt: TGCAGCGTTGAAGGGCAAGCAACTAATGAAAAACTGTTTTTT; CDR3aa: CSVEGQATNEKLFF
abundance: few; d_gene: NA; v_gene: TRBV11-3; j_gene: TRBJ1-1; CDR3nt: TGTGCCAGCAGCTTAAATCCAGGGTTAAACACTGAAGCTTTCTTT; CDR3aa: CASSLNPGLNTEAFF
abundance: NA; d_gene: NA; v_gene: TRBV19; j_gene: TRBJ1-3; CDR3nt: TGTGCCAGTAGTCCCCGGGACACGGTTGGTGACACCATATATTTT; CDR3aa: CASSPRDTVGDTIYF
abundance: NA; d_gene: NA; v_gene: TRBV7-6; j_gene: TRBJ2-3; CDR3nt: TGTGCCAGCAGCTTAGTCCTGGGGAAGGGAGATACGCAGTATTTT; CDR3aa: CASSLVLGKGDTQYF
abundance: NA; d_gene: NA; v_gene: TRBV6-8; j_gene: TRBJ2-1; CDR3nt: TGTGCCAGCAGTTACAGACCAGAGGATGAGCAGTTCTTC; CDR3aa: CASSYRPEDEQFF
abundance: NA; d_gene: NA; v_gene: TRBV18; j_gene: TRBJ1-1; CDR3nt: TGTGCCAGCTCACCACGACAGGAAATCACTGAAGCTTTCTTT; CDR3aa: CASSPRQEITEAFF
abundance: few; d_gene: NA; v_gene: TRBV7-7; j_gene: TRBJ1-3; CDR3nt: TGTGCCAGCAGCTTACTCATGGGGGGAAACACCATATATTTT; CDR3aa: CASSLLMGGNTIYF
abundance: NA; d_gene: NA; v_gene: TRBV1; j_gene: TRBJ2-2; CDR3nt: TGCACCAGCAGCCTAACTAGCGGACCCGGGGAGCTGTTTTTT; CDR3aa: CTSSLTSGPGELFF
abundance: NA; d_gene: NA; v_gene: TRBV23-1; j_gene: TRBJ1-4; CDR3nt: TGCGCCAGCAGCCCGGACCAGGACCCGAGGGAAAAACTGTTTTTT; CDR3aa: CASSPDQDPREKLFF
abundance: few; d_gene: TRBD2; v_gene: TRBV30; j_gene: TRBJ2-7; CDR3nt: TGTGCCTGGAGTGTAGGCCTAGCGGGGACCTACGAGCAGTACTTC; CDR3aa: CAWSVGLAGTYEQYF
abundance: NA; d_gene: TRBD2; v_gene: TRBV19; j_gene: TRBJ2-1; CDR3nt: TGTGCCAGTAGTATTGCGGGGGGATCCTACAATGAGCAGTTCTTC; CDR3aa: CASSIAGGSYNEQFF
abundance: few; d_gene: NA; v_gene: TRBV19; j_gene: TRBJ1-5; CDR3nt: TGTGCCAGTAGTTGGACAGCGAATCAGCCCCAGCATTTT; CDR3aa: CASSWTANQPQHF